Listed here are 20 T cell receptor beta chains from one sample, sequenced in a study of blood T cells in healthy people across ages. Next came a second PCR, run for about 7 to 11 cycles, which used a sample-barcoded 5' primer along with a J-beta primer mix. MiXCR, run by TCRdb on the 5' RACE reads, gives a single entry per CDR3 protein. This sample has 650,000 to 800,000 distinct CDR3 sequences, with 44% found just once. The specimen was blood. The receptors were sampled from a man between 60 and 75 years old in good health.

This clonotype was detected a few times. The CDR3 DNA reads as TGTGCCAGCAGCTTAATGCCCTCTGGGGCCAACGTCCTGACTTTC. Translation gives CASSLMPSGANVLTF. The chain has TRBV5-5 and TRBJ2-6; no definite D call. V lost 2 bases and J 0 bases, leaving 6 bases between the germline ends. The CDR3 runs to 15 residues. The germline V gene has CDR1 SGHKS and CDR2 YYEKEE (reference sequence).

This chain connects TRBV6-5 to TRBJ2-4; D may correspond to TRBD1 or TRBD2 (5 bases each). The CDR3 is made up of 16 amino acids. The V end was cut by 6 bases, the J end by 13 bases, with 28 bases between. The germline V gene has CDR1 MNHEY and CDR2 SVGAGI. The CDR3 DNA reads TGTGCCAGCAGCTCCAGAGTTACCGGGGCCATGGGAGAGCAGTACTTC. Its translation is CASSSRVTGAMGEQYF.

V gene TRBV12-3 or TRBV12-4 combines with J gene TRBJ1-2; D is undetermined. V was clipped by 6 bases and J by 1 base, with 9 bases between them. The CDR3 runs to 13 residues. This CDR3 reads CASSPEVNYGYTF. In nucleotides, the CDR3 is TGTGCCAGCAGCCCCGAAGTTAACTATGGCTACACCTTC.

The chain is built from TRBV6-1 and TRBJ2-2, with D unclear. CDR1 is MNHNS and CDR2 is SASEGT in the germline V gene. The CDR3 sequence is 15 residues long. V shed 7 bases and J shed 4 bases, with 16 bases lying between them. CDR3 protein: CASTPIKGLTGELFF. The CDR3 region has the DNA TGTGCCAGCACCCCTATCAAAGGGCTCACCGGGGAGCTGTTTTTT.

The chain links TRBV7-2 to TRBJ2-3, with 8 bases identical to TRBD1. The length of the CDR3 is 15 residues. V shed 1 base, J shed 3 bases, and the junction held 3 bases outside the gene matches. From germline, CDR1 is SGHTA and CDR2 FQGNSA. In nucleotides, the CDR3 is TGTGCCAGCAGCTTAGGGACAGGGTTGACAGATACGCAGTATTTT. Its translation: CASSLGTGLTDTQYF.

The chain is built from TRBV4-2 and TRBJ2-7; no reliable D call. The CDR3 length is 16 residues. CDR1 and CDR2 (germline): LGHNA, YNFKEQ. V shed 0 bases and J shed 7 bases, with 19 bases lying between them. CDR3 sequence (DNA): TGTGCCAGCAGCCAAGATATAATGAGCTCCTACAATGAGCAGTACTTC. Its protein product is CASSQDIMSSYNEQYF.

This sequence joins TRBV11-2 and TRBJ2-7; tentative D call: TRBD2 (6 bases). V was clipped by 2 bases and J by 0 bases, with 14 bases between them. The CDR3 contains 16 residues. Germline V gene sequence: CDR1 SGHAT, CDR2 FQNNGV. CDR3 region: CASSLTSGGTSYEQYF. Written as DNA, the CDR3 is TGTGCCAGCAGCTTAACTAGTGGGGGGACCTCCTACGAGCAGTACTTC.

V gene TRBV21-1 combines with J gene TRBJ1-1; the table's TRBD1 call for D was not verified on the DNA. TRBV21-1 represents a pseudogene. The CDR3 totals 14 residues. Written as DNA, the CDR3 is TGTGCCAGCAGCAAAGGGGCAGGGGGCACTGAAGCTTTCTTT. Protein: CASSKGAGGTEAFF.

The gene calls are TRBV11-3 and TRBJ2-1; D perhaps matches TRBD1 (6 bases). Germline loops: CDR1 SGHNT, CDR2 YENEEA. This CDR3 comprises 17 residues. V gave up 5 bases and J gave up 4 bases, with 21 bases separating them. The CDR3 spells CASSPGVGQGEYNEQFF. In DNA, the CDR3 is TGTGCCAGCAGCCCAGGGGTGGGCCAAGGGGAGTACAATGAGCAGTTCTTC.

The rearrangement links TRBV6-1 to TRBJ1-2, with D possibly TRBD1 on 6 matching bases. There are 15 residues in the CDR3. In germline, CDR1 is MNHNS, CDR2 SASEGT. V was shortened by 6 bases and J by 4 bases, with 18 bases between the two germline ends. CDR3 DNA sequence: TGTGCCAGCAGCCAGACAGGAAAGGGGATCTATGGCTACACCTTC. It translates to CASSQTGKGIYGYTF.

The V call is TRBV20-1, the J call TRBJ1-3, with D maybe TRBD1 (5 bases). The CDR3 totals 14 residues. V lost 5 bases to trimming and J lost 4 bases, with 15 bases between them. Germline V gene data show CDR1 as DFQATT and CDR2 as SNEGSKA (reference sequence). The CDR3 sequence is CSAPDTIRGNTIYF. The CDR3 coding sequence is TGCAGTGCTCCGGACACCATCCGGGGAAACACCATATATTTT.

The genes are TRBV20-1 and TRBJ2-7; unclear D gene. The DNA end lines up better with TRBJ2-5; the J call may be wrong. The V gene's germline CDR1 is DFQATT and CDR2 SNEGSKA (reference sequence). The CDR3 length is 9 residues. The CDR3 protein is CSAKETQYF. CDR3 coding DNA: TGCAGTGCTAAAGAGACCCAGTACTTC.

The genes are TRBV21-1 and TRBJ2-3; TRBD1, the table's D call, lacks a check against the DNA. TRBV21-1 is reported as a pseudogene. The CDR3 has 16 amino acids. DNA of the CDR3: TGTGCCAGCAGCAAAGCGGCGGGACCTATCACAGATACGCAGTATTTT. This encodes CASSKAAGPITDTQYF.

The rearrangement joins TRBV7-2 to TRBJ2-4; 7 positions match TRBD1. The DNA end is more similar to TRBJ2-7, so the J call may be wrong. Germline CDR1 reads SGHTA; CDR2 reads FQGNSA. There are 15 residues in the CDR3. CDR3 residues: CASSGRDRRPYEQYF. CDR3 bases: TGTGCCAGCAGCGGCCGGGACAGAAGGCCCTACGAGCAGTACTTC.

This clonotype was observed a few times. The rearrangement uses TRBV20-1 and TRBJ1-6, with D possibly TRBD1 on 6 matching bases. Germline V gives CDR1 DFQATT, CDR2 SNEGSKA (reference sequence). The CDR3 runs 13 residues. V was shortened by 1 base and J by 9 bases, with 10 bases between the two germline ends. The CDR3 loop is CSARGGQGSPLHF. CDR3 DNA sequence: TGCAGTGCTAGAGGGGGGCAGGGTTCACCCCTCCACTTT.

This clonotype was seen a handful of times. This chain uses TRBV7-3 with TRBJ2-1; 9 positions match TRBD2. Germline CDR1 SGHTA, CDR2 FQGTGA. After removal of 2 bases from V and 9 bases from J, the junction contained 8 bases not matched to a gene. This CDR3 is built from 15 residues. CDR3 protein: CASSLLWAGGSEQFF. CDR3 DNA sequence: TGTGCCAGCAGCTTACTTTGGGCGGGGGGGAGTGAGCAGTTCTTC.

The J gene is TRBJ1-6, the V gene TRBV21-1; the DNA was not compared with TRBD1, the D call given in the table. TRBV21-1 is noted as a pseudogene. CDR3 length: 16 amino acids. The CDR3 reads CASSKALPRNSSPLHF. Here the CDR3 DNA reads TGTGCCAGCAGCAAAGCGCTACCCCGGAATAGTTCACCCCTCCACTTT.

This clonotype was detected a few times. The chain is built from TRBV7-9 and TRBJ2-6, with unresolved D. CDR1 is SEHNR, CDR2 FQNEAQ, per germline (reference sequence). This CDR3 comprises 15 residues. V dropped 0 bases and J dropped 0 bases, with 3 bases sitting between them. This chain's CDR3 is CASSLAVSGANVLTF. CDR3 bases: TGTGCCAGCAGCTTAGCGGTCTCTGGGGCCAACGTCCTGACTTTC.

CDR3 bases: TGTGCCAGCAGCAACTCCAAACTAGAGGGTGATACGCAGTATTTT. The encoded protein is CASSNSKLEGDTQYF. V gene TRBV11-2 combines with J gene TRBJ2-3; possibly TRBD2 for D (5 bases). The germline V gene has CDR1 SGHAT and CDR2 FQNNGV. This CDR3 is 15 amino acids long. Trimming removed 5 bases from V and 6 bases from J, with 18 bases in between.

V gene TRBV9 combines with J gene TRBJ2-1; TRBD2 agrees at 13 bases. Looked up from germline, CDR1 is SGDLS and CDR2 is YYNGEE. Trimming took 2 bases from V and 8 from J; bases not matched to a gene: 7. The CDR3 contains 16 residues. The CDR3 protein is CASSVAGTSGKDEQFF. In DNA, the CDR3 is TGTGCCAGCAGCGTCGCCGGGACTAGCGGGAAGGATGAGCAGTTCTTC. Complete variable domain (other parts from reference TRBV9 and TRBJ2-1): DSGVTQTPKHLITATGQRVTLRCSPRSGDLSVYWYQQSLDQGLQFLIQYYNGEERAKGNILERFSAQQFPDLHSELNLSSLELGDSALYFCASSVAGTSGKDEQFFGPGTRLTVL.